The following is a T cell receptor (beta chain) sequence with its context. Its target is unknown. The CDR3 covers 18 residues. Per the germline V gene, CDR1 is SGHTA and CDR2 is FQGNSA. V lost 2 bases and J lost 10, with 24 bases in between. Naive CD8 cells, CD45RO-negative and positively selected for CCR7, excluded terminally differentiated effector memory CD45RA+ cells. Each donor was a Caucasian adult residing in Nashville, Tennessee. The assay was immunoSEQ multiplex PCR, and TCRdb's table has in-frame clones only and misses some. The sample lists some 1,900,000 clones; less than 95% were seen once. The sample comes from a study of shared clonotypes between healthy human individuals. Study findings and constraints: Clonotypes not shared had lower generation probabilities than those common to all four donors.

This sequence originates from a man in his late teens or twenties in good health. This chain connects TRBV7-2 to TRBJ1-6; D is unclear. Sequenced sample: naive CD8+ T cells sorted from blood. In DNA form, the CDR3 reads TGTGCCAGCAGCTTAAGTCGGGTCGGGCCCCGCGGATACTCACCCCTCCACTTT. This sequence encodes CASSLSRVGPRGYSPLHF.